This TCR beta chain originates from a study of control samples from healthy donors and cancer patients. Profiling relied on immunoSEQ multiplex PCR, and the TCRdb table lists in-frame clones only, not all of them. This table has more than 85,000 clones, roughly 91% appearing once. The CDR3 consists of 13 residues. Germline assignment: CDR1 MGHRA and CDR2 YSYEKL. V was pared by 1 base and J by 5 bases, with 0 bases of the junction left unmatched. The chain has TRBV4-1 and TRBJ2-5, with TRBD1 matching 8 bases. The sequencing sample was made of blood. The receptor was derived from a woman aged 50 to 60 in good health. As DNA, the CDR3 is TGCGCCAGCAGCCAAGGGACAGGGGAGACCCAGTACTTC. This gives the protein CASSQGTGETQYF.